This TCR beta chain appears in the sequencing data of a study of blood T cell repertoires in COVID-19. Across the study: Recovered status in Cohort 3 required two negative PCRs, clearance, or symptom resolution.

Clones were read by immunoSEQ multiplex PCR, and TCRdb kept only the in-frame ones, dropping some. The sample carries over 250,000 clones, more than 70% recorded once. Trimming took off 5 bases at V and 2 bases at J, with 22 bases between the two ends. CDR1 SGHTA and CDR2 FQGTGA come from the germline V gene. The CDR3 loop spans 18 amino acids. This clonotype was sampled from a woman in her fifties or sixties in a cohort exposed to, infected with or recovered from COVID-19 (not recorded which). This chain links TRBV7-3 with TRBJ1-3, with D hard to call. The sequenced material came from PBMCs or T cells enriched from blood (not recorded which). The CDR3 DNA follows: TGTGCCAGCAGCCCTCGGGTTTATGGGTCCGGCGCTGGAAACACCATATATTTT. It codes for CASSPRVYGSGAGNTIYF.